The 23 T cell receptor beta chains listed next were all sequenced from one sample in a study of spatial heterogeneity in lung cancer. Study outcomes and limitations: Mutation counts in tumors were tracked by counts of expanded intratumoral alpha and beta TCRs.

MiXCR, run by TCRdb on the 5' RACE reads, gives a single entry per CDR3 protein. This sample has about 29,000 distinct CDR3 sequences; around 7.5% occur once, and the top ten carry about 25%. Their antigens are not known. The time point denotes: sample taken at primary tumor resection. The sequencing used lung tumor tissue, collected at surgery. The receptor set was obtained from a male donor with early-stage non-small cell lung cancer.

The sample holds many counts of this clonotype. The chain joins TRBV27 to TRBJ2-5, with D unresolved. CDR3 size: 13 residues. Germline V CDR1 and CDR2: MNHEY, SMNVEV (reference sequence). V shed 3 bases and J shed 7 bases, with 12 bases lying between them. The CDR3, as DNA: TGTGCCAGCAGTTTGAAACCCTCGGGGACCCAGTACTTC. It is translated as CASSLKPSGTQYF.

The J gene is TRBJ2-1, the V gene TRBV19, with TRBD1 matching 10 bases. The CDR3 spans 14 residues. The trim removed 5 bases at V and 6 bases at J, leaving 4 bases unmatched. Germline CDR1 is LNHDA and CDR2 is SQIVND (reference sequence). The DNA for the CDR3 is TGTGCCAGTAGTTTCCGACAGGGGGCCAATGAGCAGTTCTTC. It codes for CASSFRQGANEQFF.

V usage is TRBV4-2 and J usage is TRBJ2-5, with 11 bases lining up with TRBD2. This CDR3 is built from 17 residues. V lost 1 base and J lost 1; bases outside the gene matches: 5. Germline lookup yields CDR1 LGHNA and CDR2 YNFKEQ. Here the CDR3 DNA reads TGTGCCAGCAGCCAAGGGGATAGCGGGGGGGCCCAAGAGACCCAGTACTTC. It codes for CASSQGDSGGAQETQYF.

The V and J genes are TRBV9 and TRBJ2-3; 7 bases are a match to TRBD2. Germline V lookup: CDR1 SGDLS, CDR2 YYNGEE. The CDR3 totals 17 residues. Germline trimming cut 0 bases from V and 0 bases from J; bases unmatched to any gene: 7. CDR3 bases: TGTGCCAGCAGCGTAGGACGGGGACTACGTAGCACAGATACGCAGTATTTT. Translation: CASSVGRGLRSTDTQYF.

This clonotype was detected only a few times. The rearrangement links TRBV20-1 to TRBJ2-5; 14 bases match TRBD2. V gave up 5 bases and J gave up 1 base; unmatched junction bases: 0. CDR1 and CDR2 from the germline V gene are DFQATT and SNEGSKA (reference sequence). The CDR3 spans 14 residues. CDR3 bases: TGCAGTGCTGGACTAGCGGGGGGCCAAGAGACCCAGTACTTC. It codes for CSAGLAGGQETQYF.

This clonotype was seen at least ten times. The DNA for the CDR3 is TGTGCCACCAGTGAAGGGACATCCAGCACAGATACGCAGTATTTT. This sequence encodes CATSEGTSSTDTQYF. The chain is built from TRBV24-1 and TRBJ2-3, with D possibly matching TRBD1 (6 bases). Between the trimmed V and J ends, which lost 4 bases and 0 bases, there was a span of 10 bases. The CDR3 contains 15 residues. The germline gives CDR1 KGHDR, CDR2 SFDVKD.

This clonotype was counted many times. V is TRBV7-2 and J is TRBJ2-4; no reliable D call. V lost 4 bases to trimming and J lost 6 bases, with 4 bases between them. Germline lookup yields CDR1 SGHTA and CDR2 FQGNSA. This CDR3 is 11 amino acids long. The chain's CDR3 is CASSYGNIQYF. Here the CDR3 DNA reads TGTGCCAGCAGCTACGGAAACATTCAGTACTTC. Using reference TRBV7-2 and TRBJ2-4 for the parts outside the CDR3, the full variable domain is GAGVSQSPSNKVTEKGKDVELRCDPISGHTALYWYRQSLGQGLEFLIYFQGNSAPDKSGLPSDRFSAERTGGSVSTLTIQRTQQEDSAVYLCASSYGNIQYFGAGTRLSVL.

This clonotype is medium-sized by share. The rearrangement links TRBV9 to TRBJ2-7, with a weak D call TRBD2 (6 bases). CDR1 is SGDLS, CDR2 YYNGEE, per germline. Trimming removed 0 bases at V and 2 bases at J, with 9 bases between. The CDR3 runs to 14 residues. CDR3 loop: CASSVEPSAYEQYF. The CDR3 DNA follows: TGTGCCAGCAGCGTAGAGCCTAGCGCCTACGAGCAGTACTTC.

Many counts were recorded for this clonotype. The rearrangement joins TRBV12-3 or TRBV12-4 to TRBJ2-7; the D gene is possibly TRBD2 (6 bases). V lost 5 bases and J lost 6, with 14 bases in between. The CDR3 totals 13 residues. The CDR3 DNA follows: TGTGCCAGCAGTATATCCCAGGGAGGCGAGCAGTACTTC. Translation gives CASSISQGGEQYF.

At least ten counts were recorded for this clonotype. The gene calls are TRBV6-2 or TRBV6-3 and TRBJ2-5, with D possibly being TRBD1 or TRBD2 (5 bases each). V was shortened by 2 bases and J by 1 base, with 8 bases between the two germline ends. Germline V gene lookup returns CDR1 MNHEY and CDR2 SVGEGT. The CDR3 length is 14 residues. The CDR3 protein is CASSYGGSQETQYF. In nucleotides, the CDR3 is TGTGCCAGCAGTTACGGGGGATCCCAAGAGACCCAGTACTTC.

This clonotype has at least ten counts. The chain uses TRBV6-5 and TRBJ1-6, with no clear D. Trimming pared 4 bases from V and 9 bases from J, leaving 7 bases between. The CDR3 length is 12 residues. Germline V gene lookup returns CDR1 MNHEY and CDR2 SVGAGI. CDR3 loop: CASSSRGSPLHF. The CDR3 nucleotides read TGTGCCAGCAGTTCCCGGGGTTCACCCCTCCACTTT.

This clonotype was seen at least ten times. The chain links TRBV4-2 to TRBJ2-2; 7 bases map to TRBD1. V lost 1 base and J lost 4; bases outside the gene matches: 6. CDR3 length equals 16 residues. Per the germline V gene, CDR1 is LGHNA and CDR2 is YNFKEQ. The CDR3, as DNA: TGTGCCAGCAGCCAAGGGACAGGAATCGGCACCGGGGAGCTGTTTTTT. Encoded protein: CASSQGTGIGTGELFF.

This clonotype was counted ten times or more. This chain joins TRBV7-2 and TRBJ2-3; D call uncertain. Germline V lookup: CDR1 SGHTA, CDR2 FQGNSA. Deletions cut 6 bases from V and 7 bases from J, with 8 bases between. There are 11 residues in the CDR3. The CDR3: CASSPHNTQYF. The CDR3 region has the DNA TGTGCCAGCAGTCCGCATAATACGCAGTATTTT.

This clonotype came up many times. The gene calls are TRBV6-5 and TRBJ1-3, with 9 bases fitting TRBD1. The CDR3 covers 15 residues. Germline V gene lookup returns CDR1 MNHEY and CDR2 SVGAGI. V dropped 5 bases and J dropped 2; count of bases not matched to a gene: 4. CDR3 region: CASSRDRAAGNTIYF. CDR3 nucleotide sequence: TGTGCCAGCAGTCGGGACAGGGCTGCTGGAAACACCATATATTTT.

This clonotype has only a few counts. The chain employs TRBV9 and TRBJ1-2, with D uncertain. Germline V lookup: CDR1 SGDLS, CDR2 YYNGEE. The CDR3 consists of 13 residues. Trimming removed 0 bases from V and 3 bases from J, with 6 bases in between. CDR3 in DNA: TGTGCCAGCAGCGTAGAGGACGACTATGGCTACACCTTC. As protein: CASSVEDDYGYTF. The full variable domain, rest sourced from reference TRBV9 and TRBJ1-2, is DSGVTQTPKHLITATGQRVTLRCSPRSGDLSVYWYQQSLDQGLQFLIQYYNGEERAKGNILERFSAQQFPDLHSELNLSSLELGDSALYFCASSVEDDYGYTFGSGTRLTVV.

This clonotype has just a few counts. The chain joins TRBV16 to TRBJ2-3; D not resolved. The V gene's germline CDR1 is KGHSY and CDR2 FQNENV. This CDR3 comprises 15 residues. The V end was cut by 0 bases, the J end by 2 bases, with 9 bases between. CDR3 sequence (DNA): TGTGCCAGCAGCCAATCAGGAACGATCACAGATACGCAGTATTTT. It is translated as CASSQSGTITDTQYF.

V usage is TRBV20-1 and J usage is TRBJ2-5, with 10 nucleotides matching TRBD2. Germline lookup yields CDR1 DFQATT and CDR2 SNEGSKA (reference sequence). The CDR3 has 17 residues. CDR3 sequence: CSATGVTSGVNQETQYF. In nucleotides, the CDR3 is TGCAGCGCGACTGGGGTAACTAGCGGGGTGAATCAAGAGACCCAGTACTTC.

There are many counts of this clonotype. The chain recombines TRBV20-1 with TRBJ2-7, with TRBD2 matching 7 bases. With 0 bases clipped from V and 1 base from J, the junction kept 9 bases outside the gene matches. CDR1 DFQATT and CDR2 SNEGSKA come from the germline V gene (reference sequence). This CDR3 region has 16 residues. The CDR3 reads CSARDWTGRRSYEQYF. CDR3 nucleotides: TGCAGTGCTAGAGACTGGACCGGGAGGAGGTCCTACGAGCAGTACTTC.

This clonotype was found a few times. This chain connects TRBV11-2 to TRBJ1-2, with TRBD1 as a possible D gene (5 bases). This CDR3 spans 17 amino acids. The V end was cut by 2 bases, the J end by 6 bases, with 22 bases between. The germline CDR1 and CDR2 sequences are SGHAT and FQNNGV. The CDR3 nucleotides are TGTGCCAGCAGCTTAAGTCATTCCAGGGCTTTGAGGGATGGCTACACCTTC. This gives the protein CASSLSHSRALRDGYTF.

This clonotype came up many times. The V call is TRBV7-9, the J call TRBJ2-1; 10 bases agree with TRBD1. Germline trimming cut 5 bases from V and 4 bases from J; bases unmatched to any gene: 5. The CDR3 runs to 15 residues. CDR1 is SEHNR, CDR2 FQNEAQ, per germline (reference sequence). In DNA form, the CDR3 reads TGTGCCAGCAGCCTTGGGACAGGGGTGTACAATGAGCAGTTCTTC. Protein: CASSLGTGVYNEQFF.

This clonotype was detected only a few times. This chain connects TRBV20-1 to TRBJ2-3; 7 nucleotides match TRBD2. V was clipped by 5 bases and J by 6 bases; unmatched bases: 17. Germline CDR1 DFQATT, CDR2 SNEGSKA (reference sequence). The CDR3 has 16 amino acids. CDR3 sequence (DNA): TGCAGTGCTTCCCTGAGGGGCGGGGGACTCGGGGATACGCAGTATTTT. As protein: CSASLRGGGLGDTQYF.

This clonotype was recorded a few times. V usage is TRBV18 and J usage is TRBJ1-3, with unresolved D. V was clipped by 0 bases and J by 2 bases, with 2 bases between them. There are 13 residues in the CDR3. The germline gives CDR1 KGHSH, CDR2 LQKENI. The CDR3, as DNA: TGTGCCAGCTCACCACCGGCTGGAAACACCATATATTTT. This gives the protein CASSPPAGNTIYF. The entire variable domain, with the rest obtained from reference TRBV18 and TRBJ1-3, is as follows: NAGVMQNPRHLVRRRGQEARLRCSPMKGHSHVYWYRQLPEEGLKFMVYLQKENIIDESGMPKERFSAEFPKEGPSILRIQQVVRGDSAAYFCASSPPAGNTIYFGEGSWLTVV.

A few counts support this clonotype. The rearrangement joins TRBV4-2 to TRBJ2-7, with 11 bases aligning to TRBD2. Germline V gives CDR1 LGHNA, CDR2 YNFKEQ. The V and J ends lost 0 bases and 3 bases, in that order; junction bases with no gene match: 7. This CDR3 region has 17 residues. CDR3 bases: TGTGCCAGCAGCCAAGATGCACTAGCGGGGGTGTTCTACGAGCAGTACTTC. It translates to CASSQDALAGVFYEQYF.